These 13 T cell receptor beta chains were all obtained from the same sample, sequenced in a study of spatial heterogeneity in lung cancer. TCRdb recomputed calls from the 5' RACE reads with MiXCR, one row per CDR3 protein. The table includes fewer than 4,000 distinct CDR3 sequences, roughly 9.9% detected once. Sample time point: sample taken at primary tumor resection. These TCRs are of unknown antigen specificity. Broader study findings: Mutation tallies in tumors tracked expanded intratumoral alpha and beta TCR counts.

The sequences come from lung tumor tissue, collected at surgery. The receptor source for this set is a male donor with early-stage non-small cell lung cancer.

On this clonotype: Little can be read into the size of this beta chain, an off-target read in a library designed for alpha chains. The genes are TRBV7-6 and TRBJ2-6; 8 bases are shared with TRBD1. Trimming cost V 3 bases and J 2 bases; bases outside gene matches: 0. Germline CDR1 is SGHVS and CDR2 is FNYEAQ. The CDR3 contains 15 residues. CDR3 sequence: CASSLGQAGANVLTF. For the CDR3, the DNA is TGTGCCAGCAGCTTGGGACAGGCTGGGGCCAACGTCCTGACTTTC.

This clonotype was found many times. This beta chain is off target for a library built for alpha chains, so its abundance means little. The rearrangement joins TRBV6-5 to TRBJ2-7; D remains unclear. V lost 1 base to trimming and J lost 0 bases, with 10 bases between them. The V gene's germline CDR1 is MNHEY and CDR2 SVGAGI. This CDR3 is built from 15 residues. Here the CDR3 reads CASSYYPRTSYEQYF. The CDR3 DNA reads as TGTGCCAGCAGTTACTATCCAAGAACCTCCTACGAGCAGTACTTC.

This clonotype is medium-sized by share. Because the library targeted alpha chains, this beta chain is an off-target read whose size means little. The chain carries TRBV10-2 and TRBJ2-7; the match to TRBD1 covers 7 bases. Germline lookup yields CDR1 WSHSY and CDR2 SAAADI. J lost 0 bases, V lost 4 bases, and 3 bases had no gene match. CDR3 length equals 14 residues. The CDR3 nucleotides read TGCGCCAGCAGTGGTGGGACAGCCTCCTACGAGCAGTACTTC. Residues: CASSGGTASYEQYF.

This clonotype is categorized as medium-sized. This beta chain lies outside the target of a library built for alpha chains; its clone size means little. V is TRBV10-1 and J is TRBJ2-5; D is perhaps TRBD1 or TRBD2 (5 bases each). The CDR3 runs to 14 residues. V shed 8 bases and J shed 2 bases, with 15 bases lying between them. Germline CDR1 and CDR2: WNHNN and SYGVQD (reference sequence). The CDR3 protein is CASLERGRQETQYF. The CDR3 DNA reads TGCGCCAGCTTAGAGAGGGGCAGGCAAGAGACCCAGTACTTC.

Details on this clonotype: The library was designed around alpha chains, so this beta chain is a stray read whose abundance carries little weight. This rearrangement joins TRBV6-5 to TRBJ2-3; D gene unclear. The CDR3 covers 12 residues. Germline CDR1 reads MNHEY; CDR2 reads SVGAGI. V was trimmed by 6 bases and J by 10 bases, leaving 14 bases between them. The CDR3 nucleotides read TGTGCCAGCAGCCGCCCCGGATCAGCGCAGTATTTT. Its translation is CASSRPGSAQYF.

Concerning this clonotype: Being off target in a library aimed at alpha chains, this beta chain has a size of little meaning. V and J are TRBV11-2 and TRBJ2-6; D unresolved. V was trimmed by 2 bases and J by 2 bases, leaving 7 bases between them. Germline CDR1 is SGHAT and CDR2 is FQNNGV. CDR3 size: 15 residues. The CDR3 DNA sequence: TGTGCCAGCAGCTTAACAGACGCTGGGGCCAACGTCCTGACTTTC. Amino acids: CASSLTDAGANVLTF. The full variable domain, its missing parts supplied by reference TRBV11-2 and TRBJ2-6, is EAGVAQSPRYKIIEKRQSVAFWCNPISGHATLYWYQQILGQGPKLLIQFQNNGVVDDSQLPKDRFSAERLKGVDSTLKIQPAKLEDSAVYLCASSLTDAGANVLTFGAGSRLTVL.

On this clonotype itself: The library was designed around alpha chains, so this beta chain is a stray read whose abundance carries little weight. The chain combines TRBV6-5 with TRBJ2-5; D perhaps matches TRBD1 (7 bases). Germline V lookup: CDR1 MNHEY, CDR2 SVGAGI. The V gene lost 6 bases and the J gene lost 5 bases, with 19 bases spanning the gap. The CDR3 consists of 15 residues. CDR3 coding DNA: TGTGCCAGCAGCTCCCCAGACAGGGCGGGGGAGACCCAGTACTTC. Translation: CASSSPDRAGETQYF.

This clonotype counts as medium-sized. The library was designed around alpha chains, so this beta chain is a stray read whose abundance carries little weight. The chain links TRBV4-2 to TRBJ2-1; 10 positions match TRBD2. This CDR3 has 18 amino acids. Trimming cost V 4 bases and J 10 bases; bases outside gene matches: 19. Germline V CDR1 and CDR2: LGHNA, YNFKEQ. The CDR3 nucleotides are TGTGCCAGCAGCCGCCTAGACGGAACTAGCGGGAAAAGGGGAGAGCAGTTCTTC. Its protein is CASSRLDGTSGKRGEQFF.

This clonotype occurred many times. Since it is a stray read in a library aimed at alpha chains, this beta chain has a size that is not meaningful. This chain joins TRBV27 and TRBJ2-1; 8 bases agree with TRBD2. Germline CDR1 MNHEY, CDR2 SMNVEV (reference sequence). Germline trimming cut 4 bases from V and 7 bases from J; bases unmatched to any gene: 12. The CDR3 covers 16 residues. Written as DNA, the CDR3 is TGTGCCAGCAGTTCCGATCTAGCGGGCCTGGGGAATGAGCAGTTCTTC. Amino acid sequence: CASSSDLAGLGNEQFF.

This clonotype was seen a handful of times. The size of this beta chain means little, since it is a stray read in a library made for alpha chains. V is TRBV6-2 or TRBV6-3 and J is TRBJ1-5, with a weak D call TRBD1 (6 bases). V was trimmed by 3 bases and J by 6 bases, leaving 18 bases between them. This CDR3 has 16 residues. Per germline, CDR1 MNHEY and CDR2 SVGEGT. CDR3 nucleotide sequence: TGTGCCAGCAGTTATGGTGGGGGGCGCGTATCTCAGCCCCAGCATTTT. The encoded protein is CASSYGGGRVSQPQHF.

This clonotype appeared a few times. The library was prepared for alpha chains; this beta chain is a stray read, so its frequency means little. The J gene is TRBJ2-3, the V gene TRBV10-2; D call uncertain. The germline gives CDR1 WSHSY, CDR2 SAAADI. The CDR3 is made up of 13 amino acids. V lost 6 bases and J 4 bases, leaving 11 bases between the germline ends. CDR3 DNA sequence: TGCGCCAGCAGGGATACTTTAGCAGATACGCAGTATTTT. Protein product: CASRDTLADTQYF.

This clonotype is judged medium-sized (0.01 to 0.1%). This beta chain appears as a stray read in a library generated for alpha chains; its size is not informative. This sequence joins TRBV27 and TRBJ2-2; TRBD2 is a possible D gene (5 bases). V gave up 7 bases and J gave up 4 bases, with 10 bases separating them. CDR1 MNHEY and CDR2 SMNVEV come from the germline V gene (reference sequence). This CDR3 is built from 13 residues. DNA of the CDR3: TGTGCCAGCATGCTCGGGGTCACCGGGGAGCTGTTTTTT. Translating it yields CASMLGVTGELFF.

There are a few counts of this clonotype. In a library made to pick up alpha chains, this beta chain is a stray read with a size that means little. The CDR3 DNA reads TGTGCCATCAGTGAAGGACAGCAAGAGACCCAGTACTTC. This gives the protein CAISEGQQETQYF. The chain has TRBV10-3 and TRBJ2-5; D might be TRBD1 (6 bases). This CDR3 has 13 amino acids. V was trimmed by 3 bases and J by 2 bases, leaving 7 bases between them. Germline CDR1 and CDR2: ENHRY and SYGVKD.